This T cell receptor beta chain was obtained from a study of blood T cell repertoires in COVID-19. In the study overall: T cells, B-cell-depleted T cells, or PBMCs supplied cDNA or gDNA.

Assay: immunoSEQ multiplex PCR; the TCRdb copy retains only in-frame clones and omits some. The table records about 110,000 clones, approximately 86% of them present only once. The V gene lost 1 base and the J gene lost 7 bases, with 10 bases spanning the gap. The CDR3 contains 14 residues. Germline V CDR1 and CDR2: SEHNR, FQNEAQ (reference sequence). The sequencing sample was made of peripheral blood. The TCR was taken from a man aged 35 to 55 with acute or convalescent COVID-19. The V call is TRBV7-9, the J call TRBJ1-4, with no clear D. CDR3: CASSLDGQVEKLFF. The CDR3 DNA sequence: TGTGCCAGCAGCTTAGATGGGCAGGTTGAAAAACTGTTTTTT.